One sample yielded the 12 T cell receptor beta chains listed below, sequenced in a study of blood T cell repertoires in COVID-19. Produced via immunoSEQ multiplex PCR; TCRdb's table is partial and in-frame only. The sample gives fewer than 250,000 clones, about 87% of which show up once; 3% is in the top ten. Sequencing was done on a sample of peripheral blood. These receptors all come from a man between 60 and 70 years old with acute or convalescent COVID-19.

The chain uses TRBV10-3 and TRBJ2-3; 8 nucleotides agree with TRBD1. The CDR3 loop spans 16 amino acids. Germline V gene data show CDR1 as ENHRY and CDR2 as SYGVKD. V lost 1 base, J lost 5 bases, and 8 bases stayed unmatched. CDR3 sequence (DNA): TGTGCCATCAGTGAGTTGGGGCAGGGGGCCGGAGATACGCAGTATTTT. The encoded protein is CAISELGQGAGDTQYF.

This chain uses TRBV7-3 with TRBJ1-6, with 9 bases fitting TRBD1. The trim removed 5 bases at V and 7 bases at J, leaving 6 bases unmatched. Germline V CDR1 and CDR2: SGHTA, FQGTGA. The CDR3 extends over 15 amino acids. The DNA of the CDR3 is TGTGCCAGCAGCCTGGACAGGGGTTGGAATTCACCCCTCCACTTT. The encoded protein is CASSLDRGWNSPLHF.

The J gene is TRBJ1-1, the V gene TRBV19; possibly TRBD1 for D (6 bases). Germline V CDR1 and CDR2: LNHDA, SQIVND (reference sequence). The V end was cut by 5 bases, the J end by 5 bases, with 12 bases between. The CDR3 runs to 13 residues. The CDR3 region has the DNA TGTGCCAGTAGTGCCGGCAGGGGTACTGAAGCTTTCTTT. It yields the protein CASSAGRGTEAFF.

This chain uses TRBV5-6 with TRBJ2-7; the D gene is possibly TRBD1 (6 bases). Trimming stripped 4 bases from V and 7 bases from J, with 18 bases between. CDR3 length equals 14 residues. In germline, CDR1 is SGHDT, CDR2 YYEEEE. The CDR3 reads CASSPGTQAAEQYF. CDR3 bases: TGTGCCAGCAGCCCCGGGACACAGGCGGCTGAGCAGTACTTC.

The chain is built from TRBV6-6 and TRBJ2-5; 9 nucleotides line up with TRBD2. The junction had 14 bases not matched to a gene; V was cut back by 7 bases and J by 5 bases. The germline V gene encodes CDR1 MNHNY and CDR2 SVGAGI (reference sequence). This CDR3 has 16 amino acids. In DNA form, the CDR3 reads TGTGCCAGCACCATCCCGGCTAGCGGGGCCCGGGAGACCCAGTACTTC. It yields the protein CASTIPASGARETQYF.

This chain links TRBV7-6 with TRBJ2-2; D perhaps matches TRBD2 (5 bases). Trimming pared 1 base from V and 1 base from J, leaving 16 bases between. This CDR3 has 18 residues. Germline CDR1 SGHVS, CDR2 FNYEAQ. This chain's CDR3 is CASSLVSVVAGNTGELFF. In DNA, the CDR3 is TGTGCCAGCAGCTTAGTTTCGGTAGTTGCGGGGAACACCGGGGAGCTGTTTTTT.

V is TRBV10-3 and J is TRBJ1-2; 7 bases line up with TRBD1. With V trimmed by 8 bases and J by 0 bases, 6 bases remained unmatched. Germline assignment: CDR1 ENHRY and CDR2 SYGVKD. The CDR3 is 14 residues long. This chain's CDR3 is CAILRTGSNYGYTF. CDR3 DNA sequence: TGTGCCATCCTGAGGACAGGTTCTAACTATGGCTACACCTTC.

The chain employs TRBV9 and TRBJ2-3, with 16 bases fitting TRBD2. The CDR3 has 16 amino acids. Trimming removed 7 bases from V and 4 bases from J; junction bases left unmatched: 6. The germline V gene has CDR1 SGDLS and CDR2 YYNGEE. CDR3 in DNA: TGTGCCAGCTCCCGGGGGACTAGCGGGGGGGCAGATACGCAGTATTTT. It codes for CASSRGTSGGADTQYF.

About this clone itself: The junction differs from germline at one of its ends, possibly a read error. Additional DNA sequences in this sample encode the identical CDR3. V and J are TRBV2 and TRBJ2-4, with 7 bases lining up with TRBD2. Germline V gene sequence: CDR1 SNHLY, CDR2 FYNNEI. CDR3 length equals 15 residues. The CDR3 sequence is CASSERGVAKNIQYF. CDR3 coding DNA: TGCGCCAGCAGTGAACGGGGGGTAGCCAAAAACATTCAGTACTTC.

CDR3 nucleotide sequence: TGTGCCAGCAGCATACGGGACTTCGGGAGGAGCTCCTACGAGCAGTACTTC. Protein sequence: CASSIRDFGRSSYEQYF. This sequence joins TRBV7-2 and TRBJ2-7, with 7 nucleotides matching TRBD2. This CDR3 has 17 amino acids. Germline V CDR1 and CDR2: SGHTA, FQGNSA. V trimming: 5 bases; J trimming: 0 bases; junction bases outside the gene matches: 13.

The rearrangement joins TRBV5-1 to TRBJ1-1; D is uncertain. The V end was cut by 3 bases, the J end by 6 bases, with 18 bases between. This CDR3 contains 15 residues. The germline CDR1 and CDR2 sequences are SGHRS and YFSETQ. The CDR3 nucleotides are TGCGCCAGCAGCTCCGAGGTACGGAGAAGCGCTGAAGCTTTCTTT. Protein: CASSSEVRRSAEAFF. Full variable domain (outside the CDR3, taken from reference TRBV5-1 and TRBJ1-1): KAGVTQTPRYLIKTRGQQVTLSCSPISGHRSVSWYQQTPGQGLQFLFEYFSETQRNKGNFPGRFSGRQFSNSRSEMNVSTLELGDSALYLCASSSEVRRSAEAFFGQGTRLTVV.

This chain connects TRBV6-4 to TRBJ2-3; 11 bases agree with TRBD2. Germline-derived CDR1 and CDR2 are MRHNA and SNTAGT. Unmatched junction bases numbered 6, after V lost 5 bases and J lost 2 bases. The CDR3 has 16 residues. Written as DNA, the CDR3 is TGTGCCAGCAGTCCAACTAGCGGGGGAACCACAGATACGCAGTATTTT. Translation: CASSPTSGGTTDTQYF.